The 18 T cell receptor beta chains reported below all come from one sample, sequenced in a study of radiation and T cells in renal cell carcinoma. Time point reported: blood 2 weeks post-SBRT. Specified treatment: 15 Gy SBRT to primary tumor, nephrectomy 4 weeks later. This table comes from immunoSEQ multiplex PCR, and its TCRdb copy is limited to in-frame clones, with some not included. This sample has roughly 150,000 clones, with about nine tenths found just once. The material was blood, obtained from a patient whose treatment included radiotherapy and nephrectomy. The receptors stem from a woman in her fifties or sixties with renal cell carcinoma.

V usage is TRBV21-1 and J usage is TRBJ2-7; the tabulated D call, TRBD2, remains unverified against the DNA. TRBV21-1 constitutes a pseudogene. This CDR3 comprises 20 residues. The CDR3 sequence is CASSPRFVFTSGGKAYEQYF. CDR3 bases: TGTGCCAGCAGCCCCCGTTTTGTCTTTACTAGCGGGGGGAAAGCCTACGAGCAGTACTTC.

CDR3: CASNRDGNTIYF. The CDR3 nucleotides read TGTGCCAGCAACAGGGATGGAAACACCATATATTTT. The rearrangement uses TRBV6-6 and TRBJ1-3; the D gene is possibly TRBD1 (6 bases). The CDR3 has 12 amino acids. Trimming left V 7 bases short and J 3 bases short, with 7 bases between. Germline values: CDR1 MNHNY, CDR2 SVGAGI (reference sequence).

The rearrangement links TRBV12-5 to TRBJ2-7; a weak D match, TRBD1 (6 bases). V lost 5 bases and J 9 bases, leaving 14 bases between the germline ends. The CDR3 extends over 12 amino acids. Germline assignment: CDR1 LGHNT and CDR2 FRNRAP. The CDR3 loop reads CASGLEGHLQYF. DNA for the CDR3: TGTGCTAGTGGTCTCGAGGGACACTTGCAGTACTTC. Based on the CDR3 plus reference TRBV12-5 and TRBJ2-7, the full variable domain is DARVTQTPRHKVTEMGQEVTMRCQPILGHNTVFWYRQTMMQGLELLAYFRNRAPLDDSGMPKDRFSAEMPDATLATLKIQPSEPRDSAVYFCASGLEGHLQYFGPGTRLTVT.

The rearrangement joins TRBV27 to TRBJ1-1; 7 bases are a match to TRBD1. Germline V CDR1 and CDR2: MNHEY, SMNVEV (reference sequence). V trimming: 3 bases; J trimming: 0 bases; junction bases outside the gene matches: 7. This CDR3 region has 16 residues. CDR3 region: CASSLLPTGLNTEAFF. CDR3 nucleotide sequence: TGTGCCAGCAGTTTGCTACCGACAGGGTTGAACACTGAAGCTTTCTTT.

The chain combines TRBV18 with TRBJ2-2; D is undetermined. V gave up 1 base and J gave up 3 bases, with 3 bases separating them. This CDR3 is 13 amino acids long. Germline V gene lookup returns CDR1 KGHSH and CDR2 LQKENI. Here the CDR3 reads CASSPRDTGELFF. The CDR3 nucleotides are TGTGCCAGCTCACCACGAGACACCGGGGAGCTGTTTTTT.

The chain carries TRBV5-6 and TRBJ2-7, with a weak D call TRBD1 (6 bases). CDR1 is SGHDT, CDR2 YYEEEE, per germline. The CDR3 is 14 amino acids. Trimming left V 4 bases short and J 2 bases short, with 13 bases between. CDR3 nucleotides: TGTGCCAGCAGCGCCCGGGACAAGACCTACGAGCAGTACTTC. Translated: CASSARDKTYEQYF.

The V gene is TRBV6-6, the J gene TRBJ1-1; D remains ambiguous. V lost 2 bases and J 1 base, leaving 14 bases between the germline ends. The CDR3 covers 16 residues. Germline V gives CDR1 MNHNY, CDR2 SVGAGI (reference sequence). CDR3 sequence (DNA): TGTGCCAGCAGTTACCCTCGTTACACGAGGAACACTGAAGCTTTCTTT. Translating it yields CASSYPRYTRNTEAFF.

J is TRBJ2-1 and V is TRBV29-1, with TRBD1 matching 8 bases. V was clipped by 4 bases and J by 3 bases; unmatched bases: 5. The CDR3 consists of 14 residues. Germline V CDR1 and CDR2: SQVTM, ANQGSEA. The CDR3 sequence: CSVVSQGVYNEQFF. In nucleotides, the CDR3 is TGCAGCGTTGTATCACAGGGGGTCTACAATGAGCAGTTCTTC.

The V gene is TRBV30, the J gene TRBJ1-5; no reliable D call. The length of the CDR3 is 13 residues. The V gene lost 2 bases and the J gene lost 5 bases, with 10 bases spanning the gap. Germline V gives CDR1 GTSNPN, CDR2 SVGIG (reference sequence). This chain's CDR3 is CAWSSPNYQPQHF. Written as DNA, the CDR3 is TGTGCCTGGAGTTCCCCAAACTATCAGCCCCAGCATTTT.

J is TRBJ2-1 and V is TRBV7-8; D not resolved. Germline CDR1 is SGHVS and CDR2 is FQNEAQ. The CDR3 runs to 13 residues. Trimming cost V 1 base and J 11 bases, with 12 bases left between them. The CDR3 loop is CASSLVDRRKQFF. The CDR3 DNA reads TGTGCCAGCAGCTTAGTCGACCGACGTAAGCAGTTCTTC.

This chain links TRBV19 with TRBJ1-3; D is undetermined. CDR1 and CDR2 (germline): LNHDA, SQIVND (reference sequence). Between the trimmed V and J ends, which lost 3 bases and 1 base, there was a span of 7 bases. This CDR3 spans 14 amino acids. The CDR3 DNA follows: TGTGCCAGTAGTATCTCCGGTTCTGGAAACACCATATATTTT. Protein sequence: CASSISGSGNTIYF.

The rearrangement joins TRBV25-1 to TRBJ2-3; D possibly corresponds to TRBD1 (5 bases). Germline V gene data show CDR1 as MGHDK and CDR2 as SYGVNS. There are 11 residues in the CDR3. V was clipped by 7 bases and J by 5 bases, with 7 bases between them. This CDR3 is CASKGVDTQYF. CDR3 DNA: TGTGCCAGCAAAGGGGTAGATACGCAGTATTTT.

This chain uses TRBV15 with TRBJ1-6; D remains unclear. Deletions cut 0 bases from V and 2 bases from J, with 8 bases between. Germline values: CDR1 LNHNV, CDR2 YYDKDF (reference sequence). CDR3 length equals 16 residues. CDR3 loop: CATSRDYGPYNSPLHF. CDR3 DNA: TGTGCCACCAGCAGAGACTACGGCCCCTATAATTCACCCCTCCACTTT. Combining the CDR3 with reference TRBV15 and TRBJ1-6 gives the whole variable domain DAMVIQNPRYQVTQFGKPVTLSCSQTLNHNVMYWYQQKSSQAPKLLFHYYDKDFNNEADTPDNFQSRRPNTSFCFLDIRSPGLGDTAMYLCATSRDYGPYNSPLHFGNGTRLTVT.

V usage is TRBV10-2 and J usage is TRBJ1-3; D is unresolved. V lost 3 bases and J lost 6, with 9 bases in between. The CDR3 totals 13 residues. Germline V gene lookup returns CDR1 WSHSY and CDR2 SAAADI. The CDR3 here is CASSEQRLNTIYF. In DNA, the CDR3 is TGCGCCAGCAGTGAACAGCGGCTAAACACCATATATTTT.

V is TRBV18 and J is TRBJ2-7; D not resolved. The germline gives CDR1 KGHSH, CDR2 LQKENI. The ends were cut back, 6 bases at V and 6 bases at J, with 24 bases in the middle. This CDR3 is 16 amino acids long. The CDR3 bases are TGTGCCAGCTCCCCTCATGGTAATCCTTCGCAAGGCGAGCAGTACTTC. This sequence encodes CASSPHGNPSQGEQYF.

The chain links TRBV5-8 to TRBJ1-4; 7 bases map to TRBD1. Germline CDR1 SGHTS, CDR2 YDEGEE. Unmatched junction bases numbered 9, after V lost 2 bases and J lost 8 bases. CDR3 length: 15 amino acids. CDR3 sequence: CASSFGTGVAEKLFF. In nucleotides, the CDR3 is TGTGCCAGCAGCTTCGGAACAGGGGTGGCAGAAAAACTGTTTTTT.

The rearrangement joins TRBV5-1 to TRBJ2-3; D might be TRBD2 (6 bases). This CDR3 has 16 amino acids. V was clipped by 0 bases and J by 1 base, with 12 bases between them. Germline lookup yields CDR1 SGHRS and CDR2 YFSETQ. The chain's CDR3 is CASSLVGGEGTDTQYF. CDR3 DNA: TGCGCCAGCAGCTTGGTCGGGGGAGAGGGCACAGATACGCAGTATTTT.

V is TRBV5-1 and J is TRBJ1-2, with 8 bases that match TRBD1. Germline V CDR1 and CDR2: SGHRS, YFSETQ. The trim removed 4 bases at V and 7 bases at J, leaving 15 bases unmatched. This CDR3 has 16 residues. The CDR3 sequence is CASSPGTGRVQGGYTF. CDR3 nucleotide sequence: TGCGCCAGCAGCCCGGGGACAGGCAGAGTTCAAGGTGGCTACACCTTC. Full variable domain (missing parts from reference TRBV5-1 and TRBJ1-2): KAGVTQTPRYLIKTRGQQVTLSCSPISGHRSVSWYQQTPGQGLQFLFEYFSETQRNKGNFPGRFSGRQFSNSRSEMNVSTLELGDSALYLCASSPGTGRVQGGYTFGSGTRLTVV.